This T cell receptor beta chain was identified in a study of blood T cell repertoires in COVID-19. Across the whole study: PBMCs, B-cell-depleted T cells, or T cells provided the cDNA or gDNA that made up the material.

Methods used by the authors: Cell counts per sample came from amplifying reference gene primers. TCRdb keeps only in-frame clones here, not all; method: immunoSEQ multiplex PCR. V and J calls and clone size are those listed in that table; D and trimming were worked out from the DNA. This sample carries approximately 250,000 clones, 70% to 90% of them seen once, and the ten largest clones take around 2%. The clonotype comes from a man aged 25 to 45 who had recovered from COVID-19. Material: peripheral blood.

In DNA form, the CDR3 reads TGTGCCAGCAGCCCGGACAGGGGGGTTGGGCAGCCCCAGCATTTT. It encodes CASSPDRGVGQPQHF. The rearrangement links TRBV5-4 to TRBJ1-5, with 10 bases matching TRBD1. J was trimmed by 7 bases and V by 4 bases; bases with no gene match: 8. Germline lookup yields CDR1 SGHNT and CDR2 YYREEE (reference sequence). This CDR3 comprises 15 residues.